Listed below are T cell receptor beta chains from one sample, sequenced in a study of blood T cells in healthy people across ages. TCRdb independently ran MiXCR on the 5' RACE reads; one entry per CDR3 protein. The data show about 1 million distinct CDR3 sequences, with 40% to 45% seen just once and approximately 20% held by the top ten. Sequencing input: blood. These receptors were collected from a woman aged 55 to 70 in good health. Both conserved end residues are part of each CDR3. A D gene is named only where the DNA matches it firmly. A row's size may be missing; if present it is once, few, many or a size class.

TRBV20-1,NA,TRBJ2-7,few,CSARDVAIGAHEQYF,TGCAGTGCTAGAGATGTAGCGATAGGGGCCCACGAGCAGTACTTC
TRBV12-3/TRBV12-4,TRBD2,TRBJ2-5,NA,CASSRAGTSGRARETQYF,TGTGCCAGCAGTCGGGCCGGGACTAGCGGGAGGGCTCGAGAGACCCAGTACTTC
TRBV7-2,NA,TRBJ2-1,few,CASGPNYDYNEQFF,TGTGCCTCGGGGCCAAACTACGACTACAATGAGCAGTTCTTC
TRBV25-1,NA,TRBJ2-1,NA,CASQPHGRSYNEQFF,TGTGCCAGCCAACCTCATGGCAGGTCCTACAATGAGCAGTTCTTC
TRBV29-1,TRBD2,TRBJ2-3,few,CSVKGLAGGTDTQYF,TGCAGCGTTAAGGGACTAGCGGGTGGCACAGATACGCAGTATTTT
TRBV29-1,TRBD1,TRBJ2-7,NA,CSVPPRGLYNEQYF,TGCAGCGTCCCCCCCAGGGGGCTGTACAATGAGCAGTACTTC
TRBV6-5,NA,TRBJ1-2,NA,CASSYVGGRNYGYTF,TGTGCCAGCAGTTACGTGGGGGGGAGGAACTATGGCTACACCTTC
TRBV2,TRBD1,TRBJ2-7,once,CASSGARDSAYEQYF,TGTGCCAGCAGCGGGGCCCGGGACAGTGCCTACGAGCAGTACTTC
TRBV6-5,TRBD2,TRBJ2-1,few,CASSYSAGRYNEQFF,TGTGCCAGCAGTTACTCAGCGGGGCGGTACAATGAGCAGTTCTTC
TRBV29-1,NA,TRBJ2-5,many,CSVAKTGSRETQYF,TGCAGCGTAGCCAAAACAGGGAGTCGGGAGACCCAGTACTTC
TRBV13,NA,TRBJ2-7,NA,CASSLGFQSYEQYF,TGTGCCAGCAGCTTAGGCTTCCAGTCCTACGAGCAGTACTTC
TRBV7-2,NA,TRBJ2-7,few,CASSLLETYEQYF,TGTGCCAGCAGCTTGTTAGAGACCTACGAGCAGTACTTC
TRBV7-2,TRBD1,TRBJ1-1,NA,CAGSRQGIEAFF,TGTGCCGGCAGCAGACAGGGAATTGAAGCTTTCTTT
TRBV7-3,NA,TRBJ1-1,few,CASSLTIQGEAFF,TGTGCCAGCAGCTTAACAATCCAGGGTGAAGCTTTCTTT
TRBV7-6,NA,TRBJ2-1,few,CASSLGGGQQFF,TGTGCCAGCAGCTTAGGAGGGGGTCAGCAGTTCTTC
TRBV27,NA,TRBJ1-2,few,CASSSPRTANYGYTF,TGTGCCAGCAGTTCCCCAAGGACAGCTAACTATGGCTACACCTTC
TRBV15,NA,TRBJ2-3,NA,CATSNRDIWTDTQYF,TGTGCCACCAGCAATCGGGATATATGGACAGATACGCAGTATTTT
TRBV5-1,TRBD2,TRBJ2-3,NA,CASNADGGSTDTQYF,TGCGCCAGCAATGCGGACGGGGGGAGCACAGATACGCAGTATTTT
TRBV5-1,NA,TRBJ2-1,few,CASSFAENYNEQFF,TGCGCCAGCAGCTTCGCCGAGAACTACAATGAGCAGTTCTTC
TRBV14,NA,TRBJ1-2,NA,CASSQGDGLYGYTF,TGTGCCAGCAGCCAAGGGGACGGACTCTATGGCTACACCTTC
TRBV18,NA,TRBJ2-6,NA,CASSRRGAGAGANVLTF,TGTGCCAGCTCACGAAGAGGGGCTGGTGCTGGGGCCAACGTCCTGACTTTC
TRBV6-5,NA,TRBJ2-2,NA,CASRPGLLSTGELFF,TGTGCCAGCAGGCCCGGACTACTTTCCACCGGGGAGCTGTTTTTT
TRBV10-3,TRBD2,TRBJ2-1,NA,CAIQAGGPGDEQFF,TGTGCCATTCAGGCGGGAGGGCCGGGAGATGAGCAGTTCTTC
TRBV7-6,NA,TRBJ2-7,few,CASSLGQGSGYEQYF,TGTGCCAGCAGCTTAGGCCAGGGATCGGGATACGAGCAGTACTTC
TRBV29-1,NA,TRBJ2-7,few,CSVGGANYEQYF,TGCAGCGTTGGGGGGGCCAACTACGAGCAGTACTTC
TRBV29-1,NA,TRBJ1-5,NA,CSVGGYNQPQHF,TGCAGCGTTGGCGGTTACAATCAGCCCCAGCATTTT
TRBV18,NA,TRBJ2-7,NA,CASSGAGNSYEQYF,TGTGCCAGCTCGGGGGCAGGGAACTCCTACGAGCAGTACTTC
TRBV3-1,NA,TRBJ2-7,few,CASSVFSNEQYF,TGTGCCAGCAGCGTTTTCTCCAATGAGCAGTACTTC
TRBV11-1,NA,TRBJ2-7,few,CASSLSDRDLEQYF,TGTGCCAGCAGCTTATCGGACCGGGACCTCGAGCAGTACTTC
TRBV20-1,NA,TRBJ1-1,NA,CSARIRGVGGEAFF,TGCAGTGCTAGGATTCGAGGGGTTGGGGGTGAAGCTTTCTTT
TRBV20-1,TRBD2,TRBJ2-1,NA,CSAAGRLSYNEQFF,TGCAGTGCTGCCGGGAGGCTCTCCTACAATGAGCAGTTCTTC
TRBV5-1,TRBD1,TRBJ2-5,few,CASSATGAETQYF,TGCGCCAGCAGCGCGACAGGGGCCGAGACCCAGTACTTC
TRBV10-3,NA,TRBJ1-5,NA,CAANQHPSNQPQHF,TGTGCCGCAAACCAGCATCCTAGCAATCAGCCCCAGCATTTT
TRBV20-1,NA,TRBJ2-7,NA,CSALRGGSSHEQYF,TGCAGTGCCCTGCGGGGAGGCAGTTCCCACGAGCAGTACTTC
TRBV2,NA,TRBJ2-4,NA,CASRGSPQNIQYF,TGTGCCAGCAGGGGCAGTCCGCAAAACATTCAGTACTTC
TRBV29-1,TRBD2,TRBJ2-3,NA,CSVQTSRLLLGQYF,TGCAGCGTCCAGACTAGCAGACTTTTATTGGGGCAGTATTTT
TRBV16,TRBD1,TRBJ1-2,NA,CASSQSGTVDYGYTF,TGTGCCAGCAGCCAATCAGGGACAGTTGACTATGGCTACACCTTC
TRBV5-1,NA,TRBJ2-1,NA,CASSLDGWGLRSSSYNEQFF,TGCGCCAGCAGCTTGGATGGATGGGGTCTCAGGTCGAGTTCTTACAATGAGCAGTTCTTC
TRBV28,NA,TRBJ1-1,NA,CASRKPGLVIPEAFF,TGTGCCAGCAGGAAACCGGGTTTGGTTATCCCTGAAGCTTTCTTT
TRBV27,NA,TRBJ1-4,many,CASREPMGNEKLFF,TGTGCCAGCAGGGAGCCAATGGGTAATGAAAAACTGTTTTTT
TRBV29-1,TRBD1,TRBJ1-2,NA,CSVEDPDRGKLYGYTF,TGCAGCGTTGAAGACCCTGACAGGGGAAAACTCTATGGCTACACCTTC
TRBV3-1,TRBD2,TRBJ2-7,few,CASSQVAGREQYF,TGTGCCAGCAGCCAAGTAGCGGGTCGGGAGCAGTACTTC
TRBV21-1,NA,TRBJ1-6,few,CASSKGEGSRETNSPLHF,TGTGCCAGCAGCAAAGGAGAGGGTTCGCGGGAGACCAATTCACCCCTCCACTTT
TRBV20-1,NA,TRBJ2-5,NA,CSAQQGSETQYF,TGCAGTGCCCAACAGGGTTCAGAGACCCAGTACTTC
TRBV7-6,NA,TRBJ2-5,NA,CASSLRGGVETQYF,TGTGCCAGCAGCCTTCGAGGGGGGGTGGAGACCCAGTACTTC
TRBV3-1,NA,TRBJ2-1,few,CAGCLKQFF,TGTGCCGGCTGCTTAAAGCAGTTCTTC
TRBV28,NA,TRBJ2-7,few,CASSLLGNSYEQYF,TGTGCCAGCAGTTTATTGGGGAACTCCTACGAGCAGTACTTC
TRBV29-1,TRBD1,TRBJ2-4,many,CSVEDRTGTGKNIQYF,TGCAGCGTTGAAGATCGGACAGGGACGGGCAAAAACATTCAGTACTTC
TRBV30,NA,TRBJ1-3,NA,CAWSAPGITTIYF,TGTGCCTGGAGTGCACCAGGGATTACAACCATATATTTT
TRBV12-3/TRBV12-4,NA,TRBJ2-3,NA,CASSLVGFTDTQYF,TGTGCCAGCAGTTTAGTCGGCTTCACGGATACGCAGTATTTT
TRBV28,NA,TRBJ1-2,NA,CASSVTGSLYGYTF,TGTGCCAGCAGCGTGACCGGGAGTCTCTATGGCTACACCTTC
TRBV20-1,TRBD1,TRBJ2-1,NA,CSAEGGDRGYYNEQFF,TGCAGTGCCGAGGGCGGGGACAGGGGATACTACAATGAGCAGTTCTTC
TRBV2,TRBD2,TRBJ2-7,once,CASTGTSNEQYF,TGTGCCAGCACTGGGACTAGCAACGAGCAGTACTTC
TRBV20-1,NA,TRBJ2-7,NA,CSARPPTLYEQYF,TGCAGTGCTAGGCCCCCAACCCTATACGAGCAGTACTTC
TRBV5-6,NA,TRBJ2-6,NA,CASGGLGANVLTF,TGTGCCAGCGGCGGTCTTGGGGCCAACGTCCTGACTTTC